This T cell receptor (beta chain) is drawn from a study of T-cell memory formation after mild COVID-19. Notes on this clonotype: Its cognate antigen is unknown.

Study conclusions and caveats: Some clones that responded were present in memory (sampled pre-infection), which suggests cross-reactive memory joined.

The V gene's germline CDR1 is MNHNY and CDR2 SVGAGI (reference sequence). Trimming shortened V by 2 bases and J by 2 bases, and 9 bases separated the two germline ends. This CDR3 is 14 amino acids long. In TCRdb, the 5' RACE reads were re-called with MiXCR into one record per CDR3 protein. The data show 350,000 to 500,000 distinct CDR3 sequences, with about 22% seen just once and around 13% held by the top ten. This TCR came from an adult woman who had mild COVID-19 (a few samples of this study predate the infection). Cell type and time point are not known. Specimen: PBMCs or a T cell subset sorted from them (not recorded which). J is TRBJ2-5 and V is TRBV6-6, with D possibly being TRBD2 (5 bases). The CDR3 sequence: CASSYLSAQETQYF. The CDR3 nucleotides are TGTGCCAGCAGTTACCTTAGCGCGCAAGAGACCCAGTACTTC.